This T cell receptor beta chain was identified in a study of blood T cells in healthy people across ages. Overall study context: Capturing about one barcoded beta molecule per two T cells was achieved by template switching. Broader study findings: Researchers deemed the diversity estimates from one million T cells underestimates.

With respect to this clonotype: Antigen unknown.

Combining a sample-barcoded 5' primer with a J-beta primer mix, a second PCR ran for roughly 7 to 12 cycles. Each cDNA molecule carried a tag from a template-switch adaptor that contained 12 random nucleotides. One entry per CDR3 protein results from TCRdb running MiXCR on the 5' RACE reads. This sample has approximately 490,000 distinct CDR3 sequences, with around 24% found just once. The CDR3 is 15 amino acids. Germline V gene sequence: CDR1 SEHNR, CDR2 FQNEAQ (reference sequence). Trimming pared 5 bases from V and 2 bases from J, leaving 14 bases between. These records were also assigned to another study, of T cells of mothers and their children. That source reports: Roughly six children and their three healthy Caucasian mothers were the donors.

The clonotype comes from a boy younger than 18 in good health. The sequencing sample was made of blood. The chain is built from TRBV7-9 and TRBJ2-3, with a tentative D call TRBD2 (5 bases). The CDR3 DNA reads TGTGCCAGCAGCCCGAGCGGAACACTCACAGATACGCAGTATTTT. Protein: CASSPSGTLTDTQYF.